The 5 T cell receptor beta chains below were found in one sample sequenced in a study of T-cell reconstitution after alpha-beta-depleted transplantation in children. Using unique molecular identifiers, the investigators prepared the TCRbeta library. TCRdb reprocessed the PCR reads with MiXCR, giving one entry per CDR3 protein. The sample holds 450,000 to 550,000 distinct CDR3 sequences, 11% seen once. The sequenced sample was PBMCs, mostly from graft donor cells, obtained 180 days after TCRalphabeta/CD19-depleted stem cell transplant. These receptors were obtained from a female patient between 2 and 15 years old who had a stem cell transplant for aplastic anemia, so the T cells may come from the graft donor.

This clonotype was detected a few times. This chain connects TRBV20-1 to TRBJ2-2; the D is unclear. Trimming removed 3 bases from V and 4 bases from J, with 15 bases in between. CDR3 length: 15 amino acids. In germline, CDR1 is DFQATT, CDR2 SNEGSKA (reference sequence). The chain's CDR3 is CSARDLTSSTGELFF. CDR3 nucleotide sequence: TGCAGTGCTAGGGACCTGACCTCGTCCACCGGGGAGCTGTTTTTT.

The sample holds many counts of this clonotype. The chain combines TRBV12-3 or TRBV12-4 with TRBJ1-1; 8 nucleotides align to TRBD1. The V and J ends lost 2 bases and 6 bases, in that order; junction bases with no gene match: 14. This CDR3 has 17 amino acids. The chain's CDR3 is CASSLWASSRDRSEAFF. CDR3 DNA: TGTGCCAGCAGTTTATGGGCGTCGTCTAGGGACAGGTCTGAAGCTTTCTTT.

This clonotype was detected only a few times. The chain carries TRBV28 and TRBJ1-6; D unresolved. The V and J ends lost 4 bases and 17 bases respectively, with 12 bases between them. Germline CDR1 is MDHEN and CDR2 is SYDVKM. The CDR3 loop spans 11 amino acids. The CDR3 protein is CASSSHIRFHF. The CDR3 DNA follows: TGTGCCAGCAGTTCTCACATTAGGTTCCACTTT.

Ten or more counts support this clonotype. CDR3 protein: CASSLRIRASTDTQYF. The CDR3 DNA is TGCGCCAGCAGCCTCAGAATCAGGGCTAGCACAGATACGCAGTATTTT. The chain couples TRBV4-3 to TRBJ2-3, with D perhaps matching TRBD1 (5 bases). CDR3 length: 16 residues. The germline V gene has CDR1 LGHNA and CDR2 YSLEER. V lost 4 bases, J lost 0 bases, and 14 bases lay in between.

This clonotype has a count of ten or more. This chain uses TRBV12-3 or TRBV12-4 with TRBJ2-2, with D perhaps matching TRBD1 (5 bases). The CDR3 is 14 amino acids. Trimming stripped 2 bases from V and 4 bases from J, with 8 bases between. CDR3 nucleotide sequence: TGTGCCAGCAGTTTACAGGGTGGCACCGGGGAGCTGTTTTTT. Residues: CASSLQGGTGELFF.